Listed here is a single TCR beta chain. The CDR3 is 15 residues long. The V gene's germline CDR1 is SEHNR and CDR2 FQNEAQ (reference sequence). V lost 5 bases to trimming and J lost 3 bases, with 16 bases between them. The data stem from a study of blood T cell repertoires in COVID-19. Libraries were prepared by immunoSEQ multiplex PCR; TCRdb keeps only in-frame clonotypes and omits some of them. The sample has roughly 87,000 clones, about 88% seen once. The rearrangement links TRBV7-9 to TRBJ1-2; D gene unclear. The sample taken for sequencing was peripheral blood. This TCR was recovered from a woman between 55 and 75 years old with acute or convalescent COVID-19. CDR3 in DNA: TGTGCCAGCAGCCCTCGTGTGGGCGTACACTATGGCTACACCTTC. Its protein is CASSPRVGVHYGYTF.